This T cell receptor (beta chain) was sequenced for a study of T cell responses to AZD1222 COVID-19 vaccine. Germline CDR1 reads LNHDA; CDR2 reads SQIVND (reference sequence). The V end lost 3 bases, the J end lost 4 bases, and 13 bases lay between the germline ends. This CDR3 has 15 amino acids. Second-dose schedules of about 4 or about 12 weeks were combined. Findings and caveats of the study: Nearly half of spike-specific TCRs reportedly target unmutated variant regions. Most donors were white British and more were female, and clonal diversity was possibly underestimated.

On this clone: Its matching antigen is unknown.

This table comes from immunoSEQ multiplex PCR, and its TCRdb copy is limited to in-frame clones, with some not included. The repertoire holds 150,000 to 200,000 clones, approximately 93% seen once, with under 4% in the top ten. Sample: peripheral blood, taken 28 days after the second AZD1222 dose. The chain couples TRBV19 to TRBJ2-1, with D maybe TRBD1 (6 bases). This clonotype originated in an adult who received the AZD1222 COVID-19 vaccine. The CDR3 DNA reads TGTGCCAGTAGTATTATGGGCAGGGGATACAATGAGCAGTTCTTC. It is translated as CASSIMGRGYNEQFF.